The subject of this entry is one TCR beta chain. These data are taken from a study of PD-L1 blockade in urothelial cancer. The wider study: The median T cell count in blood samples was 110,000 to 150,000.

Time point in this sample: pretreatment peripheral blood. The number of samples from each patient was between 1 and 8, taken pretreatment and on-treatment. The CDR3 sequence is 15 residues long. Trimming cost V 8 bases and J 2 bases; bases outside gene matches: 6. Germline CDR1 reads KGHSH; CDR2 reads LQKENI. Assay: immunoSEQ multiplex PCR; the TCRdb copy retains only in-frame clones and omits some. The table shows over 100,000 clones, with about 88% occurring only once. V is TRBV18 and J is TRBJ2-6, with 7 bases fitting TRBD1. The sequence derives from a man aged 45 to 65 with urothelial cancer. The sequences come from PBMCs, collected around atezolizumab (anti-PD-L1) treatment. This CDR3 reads CASALDRAGANVLTF. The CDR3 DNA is TGTGCCAGCGCCCTCGACAGGGCTGGGGCCAACGTCCTGACTTTC.